The present T cell receptor (beta chain) was sequenced within a study of T-cell reconstitution after alpha-beta-depleted transplantation in children. Deletions cut 0 bases from V and 6 bases from J, with 14 bases between. This CDR3 is 15 amino acids long. Germline-derived CDR1 and CDR2 are LGHNA and YSLEER. Unique molecular identifiers were incorporated when the TCRbeta library was constructed. TCRdb redid the calling of the PCR reads with MiXCR, one entry per CDR3 protein. The sample consists of roughly 610,000 distinct CDR3 sequences, approximately 10% of them appearing once. The receptor was isolated from a human donor who donated a stem cell graft to a child with acute myeloid leukemia. Sequencing was performed on PBMCs from the stem cell graft donor, taken from the stem cell graft. The chain carries TRBV4-3 and TRBJ1-2; D not resolved. The CDR3 reads CASSQDRLTNDGYTF. In nucleotides, the CDR3 is TGCGCCAGCAGCCAAGATCGCCTTACGAACGATGGCTACACCTTC.